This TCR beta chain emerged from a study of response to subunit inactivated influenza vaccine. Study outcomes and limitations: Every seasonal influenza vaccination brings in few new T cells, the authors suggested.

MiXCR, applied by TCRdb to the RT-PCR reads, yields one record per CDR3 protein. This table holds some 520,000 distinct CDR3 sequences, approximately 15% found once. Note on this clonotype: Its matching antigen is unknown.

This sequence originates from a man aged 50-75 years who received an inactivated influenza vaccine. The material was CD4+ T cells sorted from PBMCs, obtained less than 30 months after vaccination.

This CDR3 reads CASSAQTGGYTF. CDR3 coding DNA: TGTGCCAGCAGCGCTCAGACAGGGGGATACACCTTC. V usage is TRBV7-9 and J usage is TRBJ1-2, with 9 nucleotides matching TRBD1. The V and J ends lost 5 bases and 11 bases, in that order; junction bases with no gene match: 6. CDR3 length equals 12 residues. Germline CDR1 is SEHNR and CDR2 is FQNEAQ (reference sequence).